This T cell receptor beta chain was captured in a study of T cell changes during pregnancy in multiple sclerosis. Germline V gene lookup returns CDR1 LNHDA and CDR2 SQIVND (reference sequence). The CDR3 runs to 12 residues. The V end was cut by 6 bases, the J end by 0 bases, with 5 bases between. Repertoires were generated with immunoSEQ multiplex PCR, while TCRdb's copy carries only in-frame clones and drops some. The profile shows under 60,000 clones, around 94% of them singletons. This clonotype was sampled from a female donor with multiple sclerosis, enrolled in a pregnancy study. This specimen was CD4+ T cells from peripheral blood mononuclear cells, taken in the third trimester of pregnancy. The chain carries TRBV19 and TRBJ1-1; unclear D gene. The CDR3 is CASRTMNTEAFF. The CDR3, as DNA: TGTGCCAGTAGGACTATGAACACTGAAGCTTTCTTT.